Below, 31 T cell receptor beta chains from the same sample are listed, as sequenced in a study of blood T cell repertoires in COVID-19. Sequencing was performed with immunoSEQ multiplex PCR; in TCRdb, only in-frame clones are kept and a portion is missing. The data contain about 120,000 clones, around 89% of them singletons. The sample taken for sequencing was peripheral blood. These receptors all stem from a human donor with acute or convalescent COVID-19. The donor label of this sample is uncertain.

This clone appeared once. The chain combines TRBV7-2 with TRBJ2-5, with a tentative D call TRBD1 (6 bases). The V gene lost 1 base and the J gene lost 5 bases, with 14 bases spanning the gap. This CDR3 has 15 residues. Germline V gene sequence: CDR1 SGHTA, CDR2 FQGNSA. CDR3: CASSLVGAVRETQYF. For the CDR3, the DNA is TGTGCCAGCAGCTTAGTGGGGGCAGTACGGGAGACCCAGTACTTC.

The chain is built from TRBV30 and TRBJ1-1; D may be TRBD1 (5 bases). This CDR3 has 16 residues. The V end lost 1 base, the J end lost 3 bases, and 18 bases lay between the germline ends. CDR1 is GTSNPN, CDR2 SVGIG, per germline (reference sequence). As DNA, the CDR3 is TGTGCCTGGAGTGGAGGTCGAAGCCGGGGGGACACTGAAGCTTTCTTT. Residues: CAWSGGRSRGDTEAFF.

V is TRBV29-1 and J is TRBJ1-1; the match to TRBD1 covers 7 bases. CDR1 is SQVTM, CDR2 ANQGSEA, per germline. This CDR3 spans 14 amino acids. With V trimmed by 7 bases and J by 0 bases, 8 bases remained unmatched. The DNA for the CDR3 is TGCAGCGCTTGGGGGGACAGTATGAACACTGAAGCTTTCTTT. This gives the protein CSAWGDSMNTEAFF.

This chain uses TRBV3-1 (or the pseudogene TRBV3-2) with TRBJ2-3; D perhaps matches TRBD1 (6 bases). V was shortened by 5 bases and J by 4 bases, with 13 bases between the two germline ends. Germline CDR1 LGHDT, CDR2 YNNKEL (reference sequence). The CDR3 contains 14 residues. The CDR3 reads CASSAVDSSDTQYF. As DNA, the CDR3 is TGTGCCAGCAGCGCGGTGGACAGTTCAGATACGCAGTATTTT.

This chain uses TRBV7-3 with TRBJ2-3; 7 bases fit TRBD2. This CDR3 contains 15 residues. After removal of 5 bases from V and 2 bases from J, the junction contained 7 bases not matched to a gene. Germline V gene sequence: CDR1 SGHTA, CDR2 FQGTGA. The CDR3 DNA follows: TGTGCCAGCAGCATCTCTAGCGGAAACACAGATACGCAGTATTTT. This codes for CASSISSGNTDTQYF.

The chain employs TRBV6-2 or TRBV6-3 and TRBJ2-2; TRBD1 agrees at 7 bases. The trim removed 4 bases at V and 0 bases at J, leaving 2 bases unmatched. Germline CDR1 reads MNHEY; CDR2 reads SVGEGT. The CDR3 runs to 15 residues. The CDR3 reads CASSLGTANTGELFF. DNA of the CDR3: TGTGCCAGCAGTTTAGGGACAGCGAACACCGGGGAGCTGTTTTTT.

The chain has TRBV2 and TRBJ2-1, with 11 bases lining up with TRBD2. J lost 4 bases, V lost 7 bases, and 9 bases had no gene match. Germline V lookup: CDR1 SNHLY, CDR2 FYNNEI. This CDR3 is 16 amino acids long. In DNA form, the CDR3 reads TGTGCCAGCAACCCCACGGGACTAGCGGATTACAATGAGCAGTTCTTC. This translates into CASNPTGLADYNEQFF.

The chain uses TRBV18 and TRBJ1-6; 7 bases fit TRBD1. The CDR3 is made up of 16 amino acids. Germline CDR1 and CDR2: KGHSH and LQKENI. The ends lost 2 bases at V and 5 bases at J; junction bases unmatched: 6. The CDR3 spells CASSPIGGIDNSPLHF. The CDR3 DNA is TGTGCCAGCTCACCAATAGGGGGCATCGATAATTCACCCCTCCACTTT. The whole variable domain, filled in from reference TRBV18 and TRBJ1-6, reads NAGVMQNPRHLVRRRGQEARLRCSPMKGHSHVYWYRQLPEEGLKFMVYLQKENIIDESGMPKERFSAEFPKEGPSILRIQQVVRGDSAAYFCASSPIGGIDNSPLHFGNGTRLTVT.

The CDR3 spells CASSRDFGAYNEQFF. CDR3 sequence (DNA): TGTGCCAGCTCCCGAGACTTCGGGGCCTACAATGAGCAGTTCTTC. The chain combines TRBV18 with TRBJ2-1, with D possibly matching TRBD2 (5 bases). The CDR3 is made up of 15 amino acids. Germline-derived CDR1 and CDR2 are KGHSH and LQKENI. The V and J ends lost 6 bases and 2 bases respectively, with 14 bases between them.

In the case of this clone: The junction does not match germline at one end; this may be a read error. This chain connects TRBV28 to TRBJ2-4; the match to TRBD1 covers 7 bases. The CDR3 spans 12 residues. The germline CDR1 and CDR2 sequences are MDHEN and SYDVKM. DNA of the CDR3: TGTGCCAGCAGTCTCAAAGGGGACAGTTCCCACTTC. This sequence encodes CASSLKGDSSHF.

Concerning this clone itself: Other DNA sequences within the sample encode an identical CDR3. The chain uses TRBV6-2 or TRBV6-3 and TRBJ1-5; 7 bases align to TRBD1. V lost 4 bases to trimming and J lost 6 bases; unmatched junction nucleotides: 3. CDR3 size: 13 residues. Germline CDR1 reads MNHEY; CDR2 reads SVGEGT. The CDR3 region has the DNA TGTGCCAGCAGTTCTCAGGGGGGTCAGCCCCAGCATTTT. The encoded protein is CASSSQGGQPQHF.

J is TRBJ2-3 and V is TRBV28, with D unclear. Germline V gives CDR1 MDHEN, CDR2 SYDVKM. The V end lost 5 bases, the J end lost 2 bases, and 5 bases lay between the germline ends. The CDR3 totals 12 residues. As DNA, the CDR3 is TGTGCCAGCAGTCTAGTCACAGATACGCAGTATTTT. It yields the protein CASSLVTDTQYF.

This chain links TRBV27 with TRBJ2-1; D might be TRBD2 (6 bases). The germline V gene has CDR1 MNHEY and CDR2 SMNVEV (reference sequence). The CDR3 covers 15 residues. V was cut by 5 bases and J by 5 bases, with 16 bases left in between. The CDR3 reads CASSPPTRFNNEQFF. In DNA form, the CDR3 reads TGTGCCAGCAGTCCCCCGACTAGATTCAACAATGAGCAGTTCTTC.

This rearrangement joins TRBV5-4 to TRBJ1-2; D call uncertain. Trimming removed 4 bases at V and 4 bases at J, with 20 bases between. The germline CDR1 and CDR2 sequences are SGHNT and YYREEE (reference sequence). The CDR3 contains 16 residues. CDR3 sequence (DNA): TGTGCCAGCAGCGCCTCTAGACTTCAGCTAAGCTATGGCTACACCTTC. Its translation is CASSASRLQLSYGYTF.

The chain uses TRBV7-2 and TRBJ2-7, with TRBD2 matching over 8 bases. J was trimmed by 3 bases and V by 5 bases; bases with no gene match: 9. CDR3 length equals 15 residues. Germline CDR1 SGHTA, CDR2 FQGNSA. CDR3 nucleotide sequence: TGTGCCAGCAGCCCCGGGGGGGCGGGGAACTACGAGCAGTACTTC. This sequence encodes CASSPGGAGNYEQYF.

The rearrangement joins TRBV14 to TRBJ1-2; D uncertain. V shed 1 base and J shed 8 bases, with 14 bases lying between them. CDR1 and CDR2 from the germline V gene are SGHDN and FVKESK. This CDR3 is built from 14 residues. The CDR3 is CASSQVARTTGYTF. In DNA, the CDR3 is TGTGCCAGCAGCCAAGTGGCTAGGACTACCGGCTACACCTTC.

The V gene is TRBV3-1 (or the pseudogene TRBV3-2), the J gene TRBJ1-2, with D possibly TRBD1 on 5 matching bases. The V gene's germline CDR1 is LGHDT and CDR2 YNNKEL (reference sequence). V was pared by 6 bases and J by 6 bases, with 14 bases between. The CDR3 extends over 13 amino acids. The DNA of the CDR3 is TGTGCCAGCAGTCACTCAGGGTCGGATGGCTACACCTTC. This encodes CASSHSGSDGYTF.

The gene calls are TRBV6-2 or TRBV6-3 and TRBJ1-5; D remains unclear. V lost 6 bases, J lost 2 bases, and 8 bases lay in between. The length of the CDR3 is 13 residues. Per the germline V gene, CDR1 is MNHEY and CDR2 is SVGEGT. The CDR3 DNA reads TGTGCCAGCAGCTGGAGGGGCAATCAGCCCCAGCATTTT. Residues: CASSWRGNQPQHF.

V usage is TRBV14 and J usage is TRBJ1-1, with D unclear. The CDR3 sequence is 13 residues long. Trimming shortened V by 1 base and J by 0 bases, and 3 bases separated the two germline ends. The germline gives CDR1 SGHDN, CDR2 FVKESK. The CDR3 region is CASSQVMNTEAFF. The CDR3 region has the DNA TGTGCCAGCAGCCAAGTAATGAACACTGAAGCTTTCTTT.

V usage is TRBV28 and J usage is TRBJ2-7; D unresolved. Germline-derived CDR1 and CDR2 are MDHEN and SYDVKM. V gave up 3 bases and J gave up 0 bases, with 9 bases separating them. CDR3 size: 14 residues. This CDR3 reads CASSLYFPSYEQYF. CDR3 DNA: TGTGCCAGCAGTTTGTATTTTCCCTCCTACGAGCAGTACTTC. The full variable domain, rest sourced from reference TRBV28 and TRBJ2-7, is DVKVTQSSRYLVKRTGEKVFLECVQDMDHENMFWYRQDPGLGLRLIYFSYDVKMKEKGDIPEGYSVSREKKERFSLILESASTNQTSMYLCASSLYFPSYEQYFGPGTRLTVT.

The J gene is TRBJ2-5, the V gene TRBV7-8, with 9 bases fitting TRBD1. This CDR3 comprises 16 residues. V trimming: 2 bases; J trimming: 4 bases; junction bases outside the gene matches: 8. Germline loops: CDR1 SGHVS, CDR2 FQNEAQ. Written as DNA, the CDR3 is TGTGCCAGCAGCTTAAAGGACAGGGGATTACGAGAGACCCAGTACTTC. Its protein is CASSLKDRGLRETQYF.

This chain connects TRBV7-2 to TRBJ2-2; 10 bases align to TRBD2. The CDR3 has 18 amino acids. The ends lost 2 bases at V and 7 bases at J; junction bases unmatched: 13. Germline V gene lookup returns CDR1 SGHTA and CDR2 FQGNSA. The CDR3 coding sequence is TGTGCCAGCAGCTTAATACCCCCATCTAGCGGGAGTTTCGGGGAGCTGTTTTTT. Its translation: CASSLIPPSSGSFGELFF.

This clone was counted a single time. This chain links TRBV4-1 with TRBJ1-2; TRBD1 is a possible D gene (5 bases). Germline CDR1 and CDR2: MGHRA and YSYEKL. Trimming left V 6 bases short and J 3 bases short, with 14 bases between. The CDR3 length is 14 residues. DNA of the CDR3: TGCGCCAGCAGTGGGGAGGGGAGCTACTATGGCTACACCTTC. Residues: CASSGEGSYYGYTF.

The chain uses TRBV12-3 or TRBV12-4 and TRBJ1-5; D remains ambiguous. The ends were cut back, 3 bases at V and 7 bases at J, with 10 bases in the middle. CDR3 length: 13 amino acids. CDR3 residues: CASSLGSKQPQHF. The CDR3 coding sequence is TGTGCCAGCAGTTTGGGGAGTAAGCAGCCCCAGCATTTT.

The chain recombines TRBV2 with TRBJ2-3; 12 nucleotides line up with TRBD1. This CDR3 comprises 15 residues. V was pared by 7 bases and J by 6 bases, with 8 bases of the junction left unmatched. The germline V gene has CDR1 SNHLY and CDR2 FYNNEI. The DNA of the CDR3 is TGTGCCAGCACTAAGGGACAGGGGGCTTGGGATACGCAGTATTTT. It yields the protein CASTKGQGAWDTQYF.

This clone was counted between two and nine times. The chain has TRBV7-2 and TRBJ2-1; 15 positions match TRBD2. Germline loops: CDR1 SGHTA, CDR2 FQGNSA. This CDR3 contains 18 residues. Unmatched junction bases numbered 5, after V lost 1 base and J lost 4 bases. CDR3 sequence reads: CASSLEGTSGRFYNEQFF. CDR3 nucleotides: TGTGCCAGCAGCTTAGAAGGGACTAGCGGGAGGTTTTACAATGAGCAGTTCTTC.

This chain links TRBV19 with TRBJ1-5, with D tentatively TRBD1 (6 bases). This CDR3 contains 15 residues. Germline assignment: CDR1 LNHDA and CDR2 SQIVND (reference sequence). The V end lost 6 bases, the J end lost 1 base, and 13 bases lay between the germline ends. CDR3 DNA sequence: TGTGCCAGTAGCGTACAGGGTAGGAGCAATCAGCCCCAGCATTTT. As protein: CASSVQGRSNQPQHF.

The chain is built from TRBV11-2 and TRBJ1-2; D possibly corresponds to TRBD1 (6 bases). Trimming left V 5 bases short and J 2 bases short, with 12 bases between. The CDR3 loop spans 14 amino acids. CDR1 is SGHAT and CDR2 is FQNNGV in the germline V gene. This chain's CDR3 is CASSLTGTNYGYTF. The CDR3, as DNA: TGTGCCAGCAGCCTAACCGGGACAAACTATGGCTACACCTTC.

As concerns this clone: One junction end disagrees with the germline gene, perhaps due to a read error. This chain uses TRBV2 with TRBJ2-2, with D maybe TRBD2 (6 bases). CDR3 size: 14 residues. CDR1 and CDR2 (germline): SNHLY, FYNNEI. The CDR3 DNA sequence: TGTGCCAGCAGTGATTGGCAGTACGGCGGGGAGCTGCTTTTT. It yields the protein CASSDWQYGGELLF.

The CDR3 nucleotides are TGTGCTAGTGGTTTGGTACGGACAGGGAATCAGCCCCAGCATTTT. Protein product: CASGLVRTGNQPQHF. V usage is TRBV12-5 and J usage is TRBJ1-5; 8 nucleotides match TRBD1. V lost 0 bases, J lost 4 bases, and 2 bases stayed unmatched. Looked up from germline, CDR1 is LGHNT and CDR2 is FRNRAP. The CDR3 runs 15 residues. The full variable domain, its missing parts supplied by reference TRBV12-5 and TRBJ1-5, is DARVTQTPRHKVTEMGQEVTMRCQPILGHNTVFWYRQTMMQGLELLAYFRNRAPLDDSGMPKDRFSAEMPDATLATLKIQPSEPRDSAVYFCASGLVRTGNQPQHFGDGTRLSIL.

The rearrangement links TRBV5-1 to TRBJ1-2; 7 positions match TRBD1. There are 15 residues in the CDR3. Germline CDR1 reads SGHRS; CDR2 reads YFSETQ. The J segment lost 8 bases and the V segment lost 4 bases, leaving 14 bases of the junction unmatched. The CDR3 protein is CASSIGTEGAGGYTF. Here the CDR3 DNA reads TGCGCCAGCAGCATAGGTACTGAGGGGGCCGGCGGCTACACCTTC.